This is a list of T cell receptor beta chains from one sample in a study of blood T cell repertoires in COVID-19. Method: immunoSEQ multiplex PCR; TCRdb's copy keeps in-frame clones and lacks some. The profile shows roughly 200,000 clones, roughly 84% of them singletons. The sequenced material came from peripheral blood. These receptor sequences come from a man over 45 with active or convalescent COVID-19. Both conserved end residues are part of each CDR3. Each record gives: D gene, clone size, V gene, J gene, CDR3 DNA, CDR3 protein. A D gene is named only where the DNA matches it firmly. Clone size appears in some rows only: once, few, many, or a class for an expanded clone.

>TRBD1|NA|TRBV11-2|TRBJ2-7
TGTGCCAGCAGCAGAGGGACAGGTGCCTCCTACGAGCAGTACTTC
CASSRGTGASYEQYF
>NA|once|TRBV6-1|TRBJ1-4
TGTGCCAGCAGTGAATTGTTCCGGGGAGCAACTAATGAAAAACTGTTTTTT
CASSELFRGATNEKLFF
>NA|NA|TRBV29-1|TRBJ2-5
TGCAGCGTACGGGAGCCTGGGCGGGAGACCCAGTACTTC
CSVREPGRETQYF
>NA|NA|TRBV21-1|TRBJ2-1
TGTGCCAGCAGCAAAGGGCGAGCGGGGGGCCCCAGGGACAATGAGCAGTTCTTC
CASSKGRAGGPRDNEQFF
>TRBD1|NA|TRBV7-6|TRBJ2-2
TGTGCCAGCAGCTTAGCGCTGGACAGGTCACGCACCGGGGAGCTGTTTTTT
CASSLALDRSRTGELFF
>NA|NA|TRBV30|TRBJ1-5
TGTGCCTGGAGTAAACAGGGATACCAGCCCCAGCATTTT
CAWSKQGYQPQHF
>NA|NA|TRBV27|TRBJ2-2
TGTGCCAGCAGTTGGGCGGGGGCCCACGGCACCGGGGAGCTGTTTTTT
CASSWAGAHGTGELFF
>NA|NA|TRBV28|TRBJ2-3
TGTGCCAGCAGTTTTGGAGGGGCAGATACGCAGTATTTT
CASSFGGADTQYF
>TRBD1|NA|TRBV19|TRBJ1-2
TGTGCCAGTAGTATCACACAGGGGGCGTATGGCTACACCTTC
CASSITQGAYGYTF
>NA|NA|TRBV5-8|TRBJ2-4
TGTGCCAGCAGCAGGGGATTAGCCAAAAACATTCAGTACTTC
CASSRGLAKNIQYF
>NA|NA|TRBV11-3|TRBJ2-1
TGTGCCAGCAGCCCAGCGGGTGGGAATGAGCAGTTCTTC
CASSPAGGNEQFF
>TRBD1|NA|TRBV29-1|TRBJ2-2
TGCAGCGCAGCAGGGGGCACCGGGGAGCTGTTTTTT
CSAAGGTGELFF
>NA|few|TRBV2|TRBJ1-2
TGTGCCAGCAGTGCGAGGGACTATGGCTACACCTTC
CASSARDYGYTF
>NA|NA|TRBV6-1|TRBJ1-1
TGTGCCAGCAGTGAGGTCGGCAGGTGGAACGCTGAAGCTTTCTTT
CASSEVGRWNAEAFF
>TRBD1|NA|TRBV29-1|TRBJ1-2
TGCAGCGTTCCCAAGGGACAGACGTATGGCTACACCTTC
CSVPKGQTYGYTF
>NA|NA|TRBV2|TRBJ1-4
TGTGCCAGCAGAGTACAGGGAAAAGGGAATGAAAAACTGTTTTTT
CASRVQGKGNEKLFF
>TRBD2|NA|TRBV4-1|TRBJ2-7
TGCGCCAGCAGCCAGGGAGGGACCTACGAGCAGTACTTC
CASSQGGTYEQYF
>TRBD1|NA|TRBV5-1|TRBJ2-7
TGCGCCAGCAGCTCCCCTGGACAGGGTGGAGAGCAGTACTTC
CASSSPGQGGEQYF